This T cell receptor beta chain is from a study of cytomegalovirus exposure and HLA in healthy donors (dated by TCRdb to about 2017). Study-level background: According to an earlier analysis of 587 of the donors, about 180 million T cells yielded approximately 120 million unique TCR beta sequences and approximately 280 Gb of sequence data. Roughly 300 gigabases of sequencing data and approximately 93 million unique TCR sequences were included in an early release covering around 650 HLA-typed donors. Of the approximately 400 genotyped donors, 65% to 90% fell in the genetic ancestry cluster associated with self-reported Caucasian donors. The study aimed to test whether signatures of past pathogen exposure could be identified by cataloging public T cell receptors. The T cell repertoires of some 700 subjects were profiled by immunosequencing and related to cytomegalovirus serostatus. In addition to the first cohort of 500 to 850 subjects, a separate validation cohort of 130 or so different subjects was used. To predict cytomegalovirus infection status, the study brought together high-throughput TCR immunosequencing, statistical association of individual TCRs with disease status, and machine learning. A later analysis re-analyzed previously published TCR beta repertoires from roughly 630 donors and added high-resolution HLA genotyping to study TCR occurrence patterns. Rather than drawing on any new phenotypic data, the later analysis identified candidate immune exposures from TCR beta sequences and the way those sequences occurred across donors. An earlier analysis of 450 to 750 of the donors used high-throughput TCR beta sequencing to judge whether each TCR beta V gene segment behaved as functional or pseudogenic. Donor age, sex, ethnicity and CMV serostatus were compiled together with the repertoire data. Genome-wide SNP genotypes for about 55% of the 666 donors were used in a later genetic analysis, which treated that subset as a discovery cohort. Every discovery cohort repertoire had been produced on one sequencing platform. HLA typing included class I and class II loci at four-digit resolution. The number of typed donors differed by locus: about 620-630 for A, B, C, DRB1 and DQB1; 522 for DQA1; around 610 for DPA1; and some 430 for DPB1. Because of strong linkage in the cohort, a few DR-DQ haplotypes were treated as single units for association and clustering. On average, roughly 250,000 unique TCR beta nucleotide sequences were sequenced per donor among some 430 genotyped donors of the cohort, with roughly 18% of those sequences being non-productive. Overall study results and their limits: A further reported finding was that TCR beta sequences accurately predicted the HLA-A and HLA-B alleles for most subjects in the first cohort. The only immune exposure information available for the cohort was CMV serostatus. A later analysis found that most CMV-associated TCR beta chains appeared HLA-restricted, with HLA associations seemingly driven largely by CMV exposure. Seventeen rarely observed V segments, including chromosome 9 orphons, were excluded from the earlier analysis of approximately 600 of the donors because counts were too low. Assigning TCR associations to individual alleles was difficult when HLA alleles, especially DR and DQ, strongly co-occurred. In a later analysis, around 15,000 TCR beta sequences were associated with specific HLA alleles at a false discovery rate of 0.05. A cluster of highly shared sequence variants was judged likely to represent a technical artifact of the sequencing pipeline. A later analysis found that HLA-associated TCR beta chains were more clonally expanded and had lower generation probabilities than equally common non-associated chains. The authors suggested that the approach could potentially be extended to other disease states and immunological phenotypes. The 87-base-pair reads could not distinguish some IMGT-functional V segments, including TRBV6-2 and TRBV6-3, so those segments were excluded. Compared with the approximately 600-donor mean, donors in an Asian-associated ancestry cluster had fewer N-insertions in productive TCRs, according to a later genetic analysis. In vitro tests confirmed that a few of the cytomegalovirus-associated TCR beta chains recognize cytomegalovirus antigens. Linkage disequilibrium might explain the correlated functional status among segregating V segments, but an unknown experimental factor could not be ruled out. A later analysis reported that several top co-occurrence clusters appeared linked to parvovirus B19, influenza, CMV and Epstein-Barr virus. A total of roughly 160 TCR beta chains were listed by the study as associated with cytomegalovirus. In an earlier analysis of about 550 of the donors, most TCR beta V segments were observed in productive rearrangements about 87% or about 30% of the time, broadly matching IMGT annotations. Most TCR sequences were seen in very few donors, while some public TCRs were found in many individuals. In this cohort, only TCR beta chains were sequenced, and detectable features were limited by the absence of alpha or paired-chain data. In a later genetic analysis, a missense DCLRE1C variant was associated with V-gene and J-gene trimming of TCR beta chains, and the association was replicated in an independent cohort. Cytomegalovirus status was reported to be diagnosed by the classifier with high specificity and sensitivity in both the original and validation cohorts. In a later analysis, TCR association rates were found to vary across HLA loci, with the most associated TCRs seen for DRB1 alleles and the fewest for HLA-C alleles. The presence/absence analyses assumed that sequencing depth was roughly uniform across donors, and that assumption may not be true. Because some donors lacked HLA typing at each locus, the association tests relied only on the typed subset.

From the cysteine up to the phenylalanine, the CDR3 has a length of 14 residues. The entry retains the CDR3 DNA only, 42 bases that are in frame from base 1. According to the germline V gene (reference sequence), CDR1 reads SGHNT and CDR2 reads YYREEE. V is trimmed back by 2 bases and J by 4 bases, and the junction contains 1 base that no gene match accounts for. The protocol used for the library was the immunoSEQ multiplex PCR assay. For the multiplex PCR, a mixture combining 60 forward primers for TCR Vbeta segments and 13 reverse primers for TCR Jbeta segments was used. Amplification of the CDR3 region of rearranged TCR beta genes was performed with a multiplex PCR assay on genomic DNA. The Illumina HiSeq System was used to sequence the amplified TCR beta libraries as 87-base-pair reads. From the authors' description of their analysis: Across the 700 or so repertoires, a later analysis counted tens of millions of unique TCR beta chains, 8.5 million to 12 million of which were shared by at least two donors. Raw reads were error-corrected and collapsed into unique sequences with a nearest-neighbor algorithm that merged closely related sequences to remove PCR and sequencing errors. CDR3 sequences were aligned to IMGT reference sequences to assign V, D and J gene segments. For a sequence to be retained, a match of at least six nucleotides to both a V gene segment and a J gene segment was required. Rearrangements were classified as productive when the CDR3 lacked stop codons and remained in frame with V and J, and all other rearrangements were classified as non-productive. CDR3 was defined by IMGT convention, running from the second conserved V-encoded cysteine to the conserved J-encoded phenylalanine. Sequences without an unambiguous match to a single V gene segment were excluded from the earlier analysis of approximately 600 of the donors. An earlier analysis of almost 600 of the donors classified V segments as functional when productive rearrangements were above 56.7% and as segregating when the standard deviation between donors was above 5%. A statistical classification framework was developed to diagnose cytomegalovirus status using the catalog of TCR beta chain sequences. A later analysis assigned V and J genes by comparing TCR nucleotide sequences with IMGT/GENE-DB human TR gene sequences. The TCRdist pipeline was used in a later analysis to assign CDR3 sequences and most-parsimonious VDJ recombination scenarios. A later analysis defined each TCR beta chain by its CDR3 amino acid sequence plus V-gene family, and excluded reads lacking a unique V-gene family. In a later analysis, several hundred highly shared, low-generation-probability nucleotide sequences were removed to address suspected cross-contamination and a sequencing artifact. In a later analysis, a clonal expansion index for each public chain was calculated from normalized within-repertoire ranks of inferred template counts. In a later analysis, generation probabilities were computed with a VDJ recombination model fitted to out-of-frame rearrangements, and the resulting probabilities were checked against IGoR. In a later analysis, hypergeometric tests were used to score TCR-TCR, TCR-HLA and TCR-CMV co-occurrence, with a repertoire-size bias correction applied to TCR pairs. False discovery rates were estimated in a later analysis by permuting HLA or CMV assignments 20 times. A later analysis grouped co-occurring TCRs with DBSCAN, adding TCRdist sequence similarity when clustering within HLA-allele-positive subsets. Co-occurrence clustering excluded repertoires with fewer than 30,000 or more than 120,000 public chains, plus five with anomalous nucleotide sharing. Held by TCRdb, this immuneACCESS table contains in-frame sequences only and omits some clones. Under half of the omission traces to an unresolved V gene where checked; the cause of the rest is unknown. Clonal size and the V and J genes are those of that table, whereas D and trimming came from the DNA. The sample data list some 180,000 clones, and about three quarters of these were observed just once. The ten largest clonotypes hold around 1.5% of the sample.

This clone was observed a few times. No cognate antigen has been identified for it. The record has no base qualities; no much larger clone is one base away. The cohort comprised 710 or so healthy bone marrow donors. At the time of sampling, all cohort members were nominally healthy, though unrecorded immune exposures were likely present. The donor tested CMV seronegative and was one of the 352 seronegative cohort members. A peripheral blood sample was collected from each donor, and TCR beta sequencing was performed on peripheral blood mononuclear cells. Genomic DNA extraction from the blood cell samples was performed with the Qiagen DNeasy Blood Extraction Kit.

The sequence links TRBV5-4 to TRBJ1-3, with 9 bases in between that match TRBD1. Specimen: PBMCs. This receptor was obtained from a man between 18 and 35 years old in good health and CMV-seronegative. The CDR3 sequence is CASSLGTGGNTIYF. In nucleotides, the sequence is TGTGCCAGCAGCTTAGGGACAGGGGGAAACACCATATATTTT.